The clone carrying this T cell receptor (beta chain) came up once. Antigen: not known. This sample is part of a study of cytomegalovirus exposure and HLA in healthy donors. Study-wide findings and caveats: Both high specificity and high sensitivity reportedly marked the classifier's diagnosis of cytomegalovirus status. Most TCRs appeared rarely, but some public TCRs recurred in many donors.

It was with 60 Vbeta and 13 Jbeta primers that the PCR ran. Assay: immunoSEQ multiplex PCR; the TCRdb copy retains only in-frame clones and omits some. The sample lists about 150,000 clones, approximately 73% occurring once. The CDR3 covers 15 residues. Per germline, CDR1 MGHRA and CDR2 YSYEKL. This TCR came from a man aged 25 to 40 in good health and CMV-seropositive. The rearrangement joins TRBV4-1 to TRBJ2-5; TRBD1 aligns across 8 bases. The J call may be faulty, since TRBJ2-7 better matches the DNA end. Sequenced input: PBMCs. In nucleotides, the CDR3 is TGCGCCAGCAGCCCGGACAGGGAGAGCTCCTACGAGCAGTACTTC. Protein: CASSPDRESSYEQYF.